The clone carrying this TCR beta chain was recorded once. The protocol was immunoSEQ multiplex PCR, while the TCRdb copy is restricted to in-frame clones and leaves out a portion. The table lists about 81,000 clones, 85% to 95% of them singletons. CDR1 MNHNS and CDR2 SASEGT come from the germline V gene. V dropped 6 bases and J dropped 1 base, with 15 bases sitting between them. This CDR3 comprises 15 residues. The data were taken from a study of technical replicates of blood from several donors. The chain is built from TRBV6-1 and TRBJ1-2; no firm D call. The receptor was isolated from a human donor in good health. The sequencing input was T cells isolated from PBMCs. The CDR3 loop reads CASRGGYPYNYGYTF. The CDR3 bases are TGTGCCAGCAGAGGAGGATATCCTTATAACTATGGCTACACCTTC.